Each of the 5 T cell receptor beta chains below was sequenced from the same sample in a study of cytomegalovirus exposure and HLA in healthy donors. PCR amplification relied on 60 Vbeta primers (plus 13 Jbeta primers). Sequencing used immunoSEQ multiplex PCR; TCRdb keeps in-frame clones, though not all of them. Among tens of thousands of clones, roughly 66% were seen once, and the ten largest hold under 2.5%. Sequenced sample: PBMCs. The receptors were sampled from a man in his thirties or forties in good health and CMV-seronegative.

The rearrangement links TRBV7-3 to TRBJ2-2; D call uncertain. V shed 2 bases and J shed 5 bases, with 6 bases lying between them. This CDR3 has 13 amino acids. Germline CDR1 is SGHTA and CDR2 is FQGTGA. CDR3 coding DNA: TGTGCCAGCAGCTTAGGAGATACCGGGGAGCTGTTTTTT. Translating gives CASSLGDTGELFF.

The rearrangement links TRBV5-1 to TRBJ2-1, with D possibly TRBD1 on 7 matching bases. This CDR3 has 17 residues. V lost 0 bases and J 15 bases, leaving 28 bases between the germline ends. Per the germline V gene, CDR1 is SGHRS and CDR2 is YFSETQ. CDR3: CASSLGELGPGGQLVFF. CDR3 coding DNA: TGCGCCAGCAGCTTGGGCGAACTTGGGCCAGGGGGGCAACTGGTGTTCTTC.

The V gene is TRBV27, the J gene TRBJ1-1, with 8 bases that match TRBD1. The CDR3 extends over 18 amino acids. CDR1 is MNHEY and CDR2 is SMNVEV in the germline V gene (reference sequence). V was pared by 5 bases and J by 0 bases, with 14 bases of the junction left unmatched. The CDR3 is CASSITPGGVGLNTEAFF. The DNA for the CDR3 is TGTGCCAGCAGTATTACCCCAGGGGGCGTAGGTTTGAACACTGAAGCTTTCTTT.

Regarding this clone: Other DNA sequences from this sample encode an identical CDR3 as well. The gene calls are TRBV6-1 and TRBJ1-1; D is uncertain. V was pared by 4 bases and J by 1 base, with 7 bases between. The germline CDR1 and CDR2 sequences are MNHNS and SASEGT. This CDR3 comprises 13 residues. The CDR3 loop reads CASSATGNTEAFF. DNA for the CDR3: TGTGCCAGCAGTGCTACTGGGAACACTGAAGCTTTCTTT.

The V gene is TRBV29-1, the J gene TRBJ2-7; 9 positions agree with TRBD1. The CDR3 loop spans 15 amino acids. Germline values: CDR1 SQVTM, CDR2 ANQGSEA. V was pared by 0 bases and J by 5 bases, with 8 bases of the junction left unmatched. The CDR3 nucleotides are TGCAGCGTTGAAGATCAAACAGGGGGCGAAAACGAGCAGTACTTC. It yields the protein CSVEDQTGGENEQYF.